This T cell receptor (beta chain) came from a study of CD8 T cells in Susac syndrome. Negative isolation yielded the CD8+ and CD4+ T cells, while FACS enriched the TEMRA cells. Germline values: CDR1 SQVTM, CDR2 ANQGSEA. V shed 0 bases and J shed 9 bases, with 6 bases lying between them. The CDR3 contains 11 residues. Random hexamers served to reverse transcribe about 0.5 to 1 ug RNA. TCRdb reprocessed the immunoSEQ multiplex PCR reads with MiXCR, giving one entry per CDR3 protein. The sample holds fewer than 150,000 distinct CDR3 sequences, roughly 94% seen once. The clonotype was recovered from a human donor with Susac syndrome. This rearrangement joins TRBV29-1 to TRBJ2-1, with D possibly matching TRBD2 (6 bases). The sequenced sample consisted of CD8+ T cells from PBMCs. DNA of the CDR3: TGCAGCGTTGAAGAGGGGGGTGAGCAGTTCTTC. Its translation is CSVEEGGEQFF.